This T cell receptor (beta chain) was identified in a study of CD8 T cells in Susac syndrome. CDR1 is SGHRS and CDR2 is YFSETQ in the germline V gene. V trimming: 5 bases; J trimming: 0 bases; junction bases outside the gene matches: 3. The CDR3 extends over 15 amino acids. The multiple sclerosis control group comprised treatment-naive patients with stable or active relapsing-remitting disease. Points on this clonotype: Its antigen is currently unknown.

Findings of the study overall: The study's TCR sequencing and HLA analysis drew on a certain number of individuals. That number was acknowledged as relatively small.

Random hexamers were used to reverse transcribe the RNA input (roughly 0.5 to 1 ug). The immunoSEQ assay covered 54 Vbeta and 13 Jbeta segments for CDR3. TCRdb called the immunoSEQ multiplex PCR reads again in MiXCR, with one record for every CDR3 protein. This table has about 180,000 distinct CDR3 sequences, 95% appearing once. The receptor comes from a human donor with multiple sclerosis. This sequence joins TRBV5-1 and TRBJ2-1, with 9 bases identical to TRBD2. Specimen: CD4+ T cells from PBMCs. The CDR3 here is CASRGAGGSYNEQFF. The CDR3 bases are TGCGCCAGCAGGGGAGCGGGGGGCTCCTACAATGAGCAGTTCTTC.